This T cell receptor (beta chain) came from a study of T-cell memory formation after mild COVID-19. Many counts were recorded for this clonotype. Its specificity is not known. Each CDR3 protein is one row after TCRdb ran MiXCR on the 5' RACE reads. The data contain under 150,000 distinct CDR3 sequences, around a sixth of them singletons. Study-wide results and limits: Clones contracting over day 15 to 85 were CD4/CD8 balanced, with later expanders leaning CD4+. Whether day 37 second-wave clones are SARS-CoV-2-specific was not confirmed. CD4+ contracting clones were found mainly in CM and EM, and CD8+ ones in EMRA.

Trimming removed 5 bases at V and 1 base at J, with 5 bases between. The CDR3 totals 12 residues. CDR1 KGHDR and CDR2 SFDVKD come from the germline V gene. The chain combines TRBV24-1 with TRBJ2-7; D ambiguous. The sequence was obtained from an adult woman who had mild COVID-19 (a few samples of this study predate the infection). Cell type and time point are not known. The sample comprised PBMCs or a T cell subset sorted from them (not recorded which). The chain's CDR3 is CATSAGSYEQYF. DNA for the CDR3: TGTGCCACCAGTGCCGGATCCTACGAGCAGTACTTC.